This TCR beta chain emerged from a study of cytomegalovirus exposure and HLA in healthy donors. Points on this clone: Its antigen is unidentified.

Findings of the study overall: Across donors, most TCRs were seen rarely, yet some public ones were widespread. The study labeled about 160 TCR beta chains cytomegalovirus-associated. According to a later analysis, TCR clusters from the first cohort tended to co-occur in the roughly 110 validation repertoires.

Per germline, CDR1 SQVTM and CDR2 ANQGSEA. The junction had 12 bases not matched to a gene; V was cut back by 6 bases and J by 8 bases. This CDR3 spans 13 amino acids. The protocol was immunoSEQ multiplex PCR, while the TCRdb copy is restricted to in-frame clones and leaves out a portion. The sample carries tens of thousands of clones, roughly nine tenths recorded once. The receptor was derived from a man younger than 30 in good health and CMV-seronegative. The chain carries TRBV29-1 and TRBJ1-2; 7 positions match TRBD1. Sequenced sample: PBMCs. The DNA for the CDR3 is TGCAGCGTGAGTCGGGACAGCGGTGGCGGCTACACCTTC. Encoded protein: CSVSRDSGGGYTF.